This T cell receptor beta chain was sequenced for a study of T-cell reconstitution after alpha-beta-depleted transplantation in children (dated by TCRdb to 2016 to 2017). In the study overall: Using TCR repertoire profiling, the study followed T-cell immune reconstitution in a quantitative way in children after TCRalphabeta/CD19-depleted allogeneic hematopoietic cell transplantation.

The library was made by PCR. Sequencing was performed on an Illumina HiSeq 2500. To normalize quantification of the TCRbeta repertoire, the TCR libraries were built with molecular barcoding that relied on unique molecular identifiers. TCRdb reran the public reads through fastp at Q25 and MiXCR, keeping productive beta chains. Merged by CDR3 protein, the rows form single entries marked with the most common genes and DNA. The sample table shows 200,000 to 250,000 distinct CDR3 sequences, and 12% are seen once. About 2.6% of the sample is taken by the ten largest. There are many counts of this clonotype. Its binding antigen is unknown. Per-base quality was not reported, and no clone a single base away is much larger than it. V was cut back by 9 bases and J by 5 bases, leaving a gap of 22 bases between them. The CDR3 numbers 15 residues from cysteine through phenylalanine. Just CDR3 DNA is preserved here, 45 bases in frame from base 1. The germline V gene (reference sequence) sets CDR1 to MNHEY and CDR2 to SMNVEV.

Sequencing used PBMCs from the stem cell graft donor, obtained from the stem cell graft. The chain joins TRBV27 to TRBJ1-2; matching of 5 bases hints at TRBD1 as the D gene. This receptor was identified in a human donor who donated a stem cell graft to a child with acute lymphoblastic leukemia. For the CDR3, the sequence is CASASGHSRTYGYTF. The nucleotide sequence reads as follows: TGTGCCAGTGCTTCTGGACACTCCAGGACTTATGGCTACACCTTC.